This record covers a single T cell receptor (beta chain). V was trimmed by 3 bases and J by 0 bases, leaving 10 bases between them. Germline loops: CDR1 SGDLS, CDR2 YYNGEE. This CDR3 is 14 amino acids long. Here immunoSEQ multiplex PCR was the method, and the copy in TCRdb shows in-frame clones only, minus some. The sample gives tens of thousands of clones, around 80% of which show up once; approximately 2.2% is in the top ten. These data come from a study of ipilimumab plus nivolumab after autologous stem cell transplantation. The clonotype originates from a male donor with diffuse large B-cell lymphoma. The sample was PBMCs, taken in a trial of ipilimumab plus nivolumab as post-transplant consolidation. The chain recombines TRBV9 with TRBJ2-7, with D tentatively TRBD1 (5 bases). The chain's CDR3 is CASSAGSSSYEQYF. DNA for the CDR3: TGTGCCAGCAGCGCAGGGTCTTCCTCCTACGAGCAGTACTTC.